This T cell receptor beta chain was obtained from a study of T cell responses to AZD1222 COVID-19 vaccine. Trimming left V 8 bases short and J 5 bases short, with 10 bases between. The CDR3 length is 12 residues. TCRdb's copy holds only in-frame clones and misses some; the assay was immunoSEQ multiplex PCR. The data show 150,000 or so clones, about nine tenths seen once. Sequencing was performed on peripheral blood, taken on day 0 of AZD1222 vaccination. The TCR comes from an adult in good health. The V gene is TRBV12-3 or TRBV12-4, the J gene TRBJ1-5; D gene unclear. The CDR3 DNA sequence: TGTGCCAGCGCAGATGGCTATCAGCCCCAGCATTTT. Its translation is CASADGYQPQHF.